The T cell receptor beta chain described here comes from a study of tumor-infiltrating lymphocytes in localized non-small cell lung cancer. Study-wide context: Tumor tissue and non-adjacent uninvolved lung came from each patient. Study-wide findings and caveats: Only some patients had TCR sequencing, depending on available tissue.

Germline V CDR1 and CDR2: GTSNPN, SVGIG (reference sequence). The CDR3 is 10 residues long. As for this clone: Its antigen is unidentified.

Sequencing was performed with immunoSEQ multiplex PCR; in TCRdb, only in-frame clones are kept and a portion is missing. The repertoire has about 4,000 clones, approximately 70% of them found once; the top ten carry 20% to 25%. The sequence derives from a human donor with non-small cell lung cancer. The chain employs TRBV30 and TRBJ2-1; D is unresolved. Specimen: uninvolved lung tissue not adjacent to the tumor. The CDR3 spells CGYGPNEQFF. In DNA, the CDR3 is TGTGGGTACGGGCCTAATGAGCAGTTCTTC. Full variable domain (remainder filled in from reference TRBV30 and TRBJ2-1): SQTIHQWPATLVQPVGSPLSLECTVEGTSNPNLYWYRQAAGRGLQLLFYSVGIGQISSEVPQNLSASRPQDRQFILSSKKLLLSDSGFYLCGYGPNEQFFGPGTRLTVL.